Listed below are T cell receptor beta chains from one sample, sequenced in a study of T cell repertoires in cytomegalovirus infection. TCRdb itself ran the reads through MiXCR, one entry per CDR3 protein. The sample contains 250,000 to 300,000 distinct CDR3 sequences, less than 25% of which appear only once. These receptors' antigens are unknown. This specimen was cultured PBMCs, taken from culture after CMV antigen stimulation. The receptor source for this set is a human donor in good health (CMV status not recorded). Some clones in this sample may be carry-over from other donors' samples. The CDR3 runs from the conserved cysteine through the conserved F or W. A D gene is named only where the DNA matches it firmly. For some rows the clone size is stated as once, few or many, or as a class when expanded; others skip it.

D gene: TRBD1; V gene: TRBV7-6; J gene: TRBJ2-1; clone size: .; CDR3 DNA: TGTGCCAGCTTTGCCGGGACAGGGGGCAATGAGCAGTTCTTC; CDR3 protein: CASFAGTGGNEQFF
D gene: .; V gene: TRBV27; J gene: TRBJ1-1; clone size: once; CDR3 DNA: TGTGCCAGCATTAGTTTCACTGAAGCTTTCTTT; CDR3 protein: CASISFTEAFF
D gene: TRBD1; V gene: TRBV5-1; J gene: TRBJ2-6; clone size: .; CDR3 DNA: TGCGCCAGCGGAGGGACAGGGCATGGGGCCAACGTCCTGACTTTC; CDR3 protein: CASGGTGHGANVLTF
D gene: TRBD1; V gene: TRBV10-3; J gene: TRBJ1-1; clone size: .; CDR3 DNA: TGTGCCATCAGTGCAGGGGGGACGGCTGAAGCTTTCTTT; CDR3 protein: CAISAGGTAEAFF
D gene: TRBD1; V gene: TRBV6-1; J gene: TRBJ1-1; clone size: .; CDR3 DNA: TGTGCCAGCAGTACCCTCCGGGACAGGGGGGTGGGCACTGAAGCTTTCTTT; CDR3 protein: CASSTLRDRGVGTEAFF
D gene: .; V gene: TRBV12-3/TRBV12-4; J gene: TRBJ2-3; clone size: .; CDR3 DNA: TGTGCCAGCAGTTCCAGTTACACAGATACGCAGTATTTT; CDR3 protein: CASSSSYTDTQYF
D gene: .; V gene: TRBV20-1; J gene: TRBJ1-1; clone size: .; CDR3 DNA: TGCAGCGCTGTCCTGAACACTGAAGCTTTCTTT; CDR3 protein: CSAVLNTEAFF
D gene: .; V gene: TRBV28; J gene: TRBJ1-1; clone size: many; CDR3 DNA: TGTGCCAGCACCAGTAGTGGGCATGAAGCTTTCTTT; CDR3 protein: CASTSSGHEAFF
D gene: TRBD2; V gene: TRBV7-2; J gene: TRBJ2-3; clone size: many; CDR3 DNA: TGTGCCAGCAGCTTACGGCCCCAAACTAGCGGGAGCACAGATACGCAGTATTTT; CDR3 protein: CASSLRPQTSGSTDTQYF
D gene: TRBD1; V gene: TRBV20-1; J gene: TRBJ1-1; clone size: .; CDR3 DNA: TGCAGTGCTATGACAGGGGGGGACACTGAAGCTTTCTTT; CDR3 protein: CSAMTGGDTEAFF
D gene: .; V gene: TRBV10-3; J gene: TRBJ2-1; clone size: few; CDR3 DNA: TGTGCCATCAGTGTTGCGGGTGCGGATGAGCAGTTCTTC; CDR3 protein: CAISVAGADEQFF
D gene: .; V gene: TRBV2; J gene: TRBJ2-7; clone size: .; CDR3 DNA: TGTGCCAGCAGTGGTAGCGGTGGCGAGCAGTACTTC; CDR3 protein: CASSGSGGEQYF
D gene: TRBD1; V gene: TRBV25-1; J gene: TRBJ2-7; clone size: .; CDR3 DNA: TGTGCCAGCAGTCCCGGGACAGGGGTCCACGAGCAGTACTTC; CDR3 protein: CASSPGTGVHEQYF
D gene: .; V gene: TRBV20-1; J gene: TRBJ1-2; clone size: .; CDR3 DNA: TGCAGTGCTAGAGATCCGACGGCGAACTATGGCTACACCTTC; CDR3 protein: CSARDPTANYGYTF
D gene: .; V gene: TRBV7-8; J gene: TRBJ1-1; clone size: few; CDR3 DNA: TGTGCCAGCATCGCATTTGGAGGGATGAACACTGAAGCTTTCTTT; CDR3 protein: CASIAFGGMNTEAFF
D gene: .; V gene: TRBV7-8; J gene: TRBJ1-1; clone size: few; CDR3 DNA: TGTGCCAGCAGCAACCGGGCTAACACTGAAGCTTTCTTT; CDR3 protein: CASSNRANTEAFF
D gene: TRBD2; V gene: TRBV5-1; J gene: TRBJ2-1; clone size: .; CDR3 DNA: TGCGCCAGCAGCTTGGGGACTAGCAATGGCAATGAGCAGTTCTTC; CDR3 protein: CASSLGTSNGNEQFF
D gene: TRBD1; V gene: TRBV28; J gene: TRBJ2-2; clone size: once; CDR3 DNA: TGTGCCAGCAAGGAGGGAGGACAGGGTGTCACCGGGGAGCTGTTTTTT; CDR3 protein: CASKEGGQGVTGELFF
D gene: TRBD1; V gene: TRBV20-1; J gene: TRBJ2-4; clone size: few; CDR3 DNA: TGCAGTGCCAACGACGGGACAGGGGAAAACATTCAGTACTTC; CDR3 protein: CSANDGTGENIQYF
D gene: TRBD1; V gene: TRBV27; J gene: TRBJ1-5; clone size: .; CDR3 DNA: TGTGCCAGCAGTTTAGGGACAGGGTCGATTCAGCCCCAGCATTTT; CDR3 protein: CASSLGTGSIQPQHF
D gene: .; V gene: TRBV6-1; J gene: TRBJ2-1; clone size: .; CDR3 DNA: TGTGCCAGCAGCGAGGGCCCCGATTCCTACAATGAGCAGTTCTTC; CDR3 protein: CASSEGPDSYNEQFF
D gene: TRBD2; V gene: TRBV4-1; J gene: TRBJ2-1; clone size: .; CDR3 DNA: TGCGCCAGCAGCCAAGGGACGCTAGCGGGAGGAGGAAATGAGCAGTTCTTC; CDR3 protein: CASSQGTLAGGGNEQFF
D gene: TRBD1; V gene: TRBV5-1; J gene: TRBJ1-1; clone size: .; CDR3 DNA: TGCGCCAGCAGCTTTTACAGGGGTGGGAACACTGAAGCTTTCTTT; CDR3 protein: CASSFYRGGNTEAFF
D gene: .; V gene: TRBV4-1; J gene: TRBJ1-5; clone size: few; CDR3 DNA: TGCGCCAGCAGCCAAGTTAGTAGCAATCAGCCCCAGCATTTT; CDR3 protein: CASSQVSSNQPQHF
D gene: TRBD2; V gene: TRBV10-2; J gene: TRBJ2-2; clone size: few; CDR3 DNA: TGCGCCAGCAGTTACGGCCCGGGGGGTACCGGGGAGCTGTTTTTT; CDR3 protein: CASSYGPGGTGELFF
D gene: TRBD1; V gene: TRBV4-1; J gene: TRBJ2-3; clone size: few; CDR3 DNA: TGCGCCAGCAGCCAAGGCGGACAGGCCTGGGGAGATACGCAGTATTTT; CDR3 protein: CASSQGGQAWGDTQYF
D gene: .; V gene: TRBV6-1; J gene: TRBJ1-3; clone size: .; CDR3 DNA: TGTGCCAGCAGTGTAAAGGAGGCTTTCTTCTCGGGAAACACCATATATTTT; CDR3 protein: CASSVKEAFFSGNTIYF
D gene: .; V gene: TRBV6-2/TRBV6-3; J gene: TRBJ2-6; clone size: many; CDR3 DNA: TGTGCCAGCAGACGCTTCGAGGGGAGTGGGGCCAACGTCCTGACTTTC; CDR3 protein: CASRRFEGSGANVLTF
D gene: TRBD1; V gene: TRBV6-6; J gene: TRBJ1-4; clone size: .; CDR3 DNA: TGTGCCAGCAGTAGACAGGGATTCAGTGAAAAACTGTTTTTT; CDR3 protein: CASSRQGFSEKLFF
D gene: .; V gene: TRBV7-3; J gene: TRBJ1-1; clone size: .; CDR3 DNA: TGTGCCAGCAGCCCTAGAAAGAACACTGAAGCTTTCTTT; CDR3 protein: CASSPRKNTEAFF
D gene: TRBD2; V gene: TRBV12-3/TRBV12-4; J gene: TRBJ2-1; clone size: .; CDR3 DNA: TGTGCCAGCAGTTTAGCCCTGGGACTAGCGGAATCATCTAGCTCCTACAATGAGCAGTTCTTC; CDR3 protein: CASSLALGLAESSSSYNEQFF
D gene: .; V gene: TRBV5-1; J gene: TRBJ2-7; clone size: few; CDR3 DNA: TGCGCCAGCAGCTTGGCCGGCGGACTTATTTACGAGCAGTACTTC; CDR3 protein: CASSLAGGLIYEQYF
D gene: .; V gene: TRBV7-8; J gene: TRBJ2-3; clone size: many; CDR3 DNA: TGTGCCAGCAGCTTAGAACGCACAGATACGCAGTATTTT; CDR3 protein: CASSLERTDTQYF
D gene: .; V gene: TRBV7-2; J gene: TRBJ1-3; clone size: many; CDR3 DNA: TGTGCCAGCAGGTTCAGGACCTCCTCTGGAAACACCATATATTTT; CDR3 protein: CASRFRTSSGNTIYF
D gene: .; V gene: TRBV15; J gene: TRBJ2-3; clone size: .; CDR3 DNA: TGTGCCACCAGCAGGTTCCGGGCTCCCACAGATACGCAGTATTTT; CDR3 protein: CATSRFRAPTDTQYF
D gene: TRBD2; V gene: TRBV9; J gene: TRBJ2-1; clone size: .; CDR3 DNA: TGTGCCAGCAGCGTAGGACTAGCGACCTACAATGAGCAGTTCTTC; CDR3 protein: CASSVGLATYNEQFF
D gene: TRBD1; V gene: TRBV6-5; J gene: TRBJ1-2; clone size: few; CDR3 DNA: TGTGCCAGCAGTTCAAGGACAGGGGCGAGGGATGGCTACACCTTC; CDR3 protein: CASSSRTGARDGYTF
D gene: TRBD2; V gene: TRBV4-1; J gene: TRBJ2-5; clone size: few; CDR3 DNA: TGCGCCAGCAGCCAAAAACCCGGGGGGCAAGAGACCCAGTACTTC; CDR3 protein: CASSQKPGGQETQYF
D gene: TRBD2; V gene: TRBV6-2/TRBV6-3; J gene: TRBJ2-1; clone size: many; CDR3 DNA: TGTGCCAGCAGAGGGACTAGCGGGAGTGTTGAGCAGTTCTTC; CDR3 protein: CASRGTSGSVEQFF
D gene: .; V gene: TRBV6-1; J gene: TRBJ2-2; clone size: .; CDR3 DNA: TGTGCCAGCAGTCTTAGCGGGAACACCGGGGAGCTGTTTTTT; CDR3 protein: CASSLSGNTGELFF
D gene: .; V gene: TRBV9; J gene: TRBJ1-1; clone size: few; CDR3 DNA: TGTGCCAGCAGCGTAGGAGCAGGGCAGAACACTGAAGCTTTCTTT; CDR3 protein: CASSVGAGQNTEAFF
D gene: .; V gene: TRBV24-1; J gene: TRBJ1-2; clone size: .; CDR3 DNA: TGTGCCACCAGTGACGACAGAAGTTATGGCTACACCTTC; CDR3 protein: CATSDDRSYGYTF
D gene: .; V gene: TRBV12-3/TRBV12-4; J gene: TRBJ1-1; clone size: .; CDR3 DNA: TGTGCCAGCAGTCCCACAGGGATACGAGCTTTCTTT; CDR3 protein: CASSPTGIRAFF
D gene: .; V gene: TRBV7-2; J gene: TRBJ1-3; clone size: many; CDR3 DNA: TGTGCCAGCAGCTTTGGGAGCTCTGGAAACACCATATATTTT; CDR3 protein: CASSFGSSGNTIYF
D gene: .; V gene: TRBV7-6; J gene: TRBJ2-5; clone size: few; CDR3 DNA: TGTGCCAGCAGCTTAGAAACAGGGAGGTGGGAGACCCAGTACTTC; CDR3 protein: CASSLETGRWETQYF
D gene: .; V gene: TRBV7-2; J gene: TRBJ1-1; clone size: many; CDR3 DNA: TGTGCCAGCAGCCGGGCCCCCGCCTTGAACACTGAAGCTTTCTTT; CDR3 protein: CASSRAPALNTEAFF
D gene: .; V gene: TRBV6-6; J gene: TRBJ2-5; clone size: few; CDR3 DNA: TGTGCCAGCAGGCGGCAACCAAAAGAGACCCAGTACTTC; CDR3 protein: CASRRQPKETQYF
D gene: TRBD1; V gene: TRBV27; J gene: TRBJ2-5; clone size: once; CDR3 DNA: TGTGCCAGCAGTCCCCGGGGACAGAGGGAAGAGACCCAGTACTTC; CDR3 protein: CASSPRGQREETQYF
D gene: TRBD2; V gene: TRBV20-1; J gene: TRBJ2-7; clone size: .; CDR3 DNA: TGCAGTGAAACGGGACTAGCGGCCTACGAGCAGTACTTC; CDR3 protein: CSETGLAAYEQYF
D gene: .; V gene: TRBV12-5; J gene: TRBJ2-5; clone size: many; CDR3 DNA: TGTGCTAGTGGTTTAGGCGGGGATCGAGAGACCCAGTACTTC; CDR3 protein: CASGLGGDRETQYF
D gene: TRBD1; V gene: TRBV12-3/TRBV12-4; J gene: TRBJ1-2; clone size: many; CDR3 DNA: TGTGCCAGCACCACCGGACAGGGGAGGGCTTATGGCTACACCTTC; CDR3 protein: CASTTGQGRAYGYTF
D gene: TRBD2; V gene: TRBV12-3/TRBV12-4; J gene: TRBJ2-1; clone size: few; CDR3 DNA: TGTGCCAGCAGTTTAGGGGCTAGCGGAATCCGATCTAGGAGTGAGCAGTTCTTC; CDR3 protein: CASSLGASGIRSRSEQFF
D gene: TRBD1; V gene: TRBV7-9; J gene: TRBJ2-2; clone size: .; CDR3 DNA: TGTGCCAGCAGTATGTCCGGGACAGGTTTTAACACCGGGGAGCTGTTTTTT; CDR3 protein: CASSMSGTGFNTGELFF
D gene: .; V gene: TRBV18; J gene: TRBJ1-1; clone size: .; CDR3 DNA: TGTGCCAGCTCGCCTGGCTGGGACAACACTGAAGCTTTCTTT; CDR3 protein: CASSPGWDNTEAFF
D gene: TRBD2; V gene: TRBV6-1; J gene: TRBJ2-3; clone size: .; CDR3 DNA: TGTGCCAGCAGTGAAGCCCTAGCGGGCACAGATACGCAGTATTTT; CDR3 protein: CASSEALAGTDTQYF